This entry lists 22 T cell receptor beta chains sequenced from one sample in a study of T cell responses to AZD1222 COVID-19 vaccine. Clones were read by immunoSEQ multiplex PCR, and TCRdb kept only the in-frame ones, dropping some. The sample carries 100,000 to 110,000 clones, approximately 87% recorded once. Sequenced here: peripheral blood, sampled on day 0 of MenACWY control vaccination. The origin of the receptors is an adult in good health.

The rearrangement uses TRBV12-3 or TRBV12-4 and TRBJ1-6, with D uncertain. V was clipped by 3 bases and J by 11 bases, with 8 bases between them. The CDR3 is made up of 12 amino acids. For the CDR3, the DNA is TGTGCCAGCAGTTTGCGAAGGACACCCCTCCACTTT. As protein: CASSLRRTPLHF.

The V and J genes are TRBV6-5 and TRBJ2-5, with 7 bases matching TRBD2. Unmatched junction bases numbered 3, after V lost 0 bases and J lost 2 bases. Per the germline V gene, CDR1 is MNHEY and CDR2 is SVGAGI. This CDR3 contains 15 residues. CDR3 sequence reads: CASSYSRGDQETQYF. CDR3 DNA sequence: TGTGCCAGCAGTTACTCTCGGGGGGATCAAGAGACCCAGTACTTC.

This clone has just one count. The CDR3 region is CASSYSGVGQPQHF. The CDR3 DNA follows: TGTGCCAGCAGTTACTCGGGGGTTGGACAGCCCCAGCATTTT. The chain has TRBV6-5 and TRBJ1-5, with D possibly TRBD1 on 5 matching bases. CDR3 size: 14 residues. Trimming stripped 0 bases from V and 7 bases from J, with 10 bases between. Looked up from germline, CDR1 is MNHEY and CDR2 is SVGAGI.

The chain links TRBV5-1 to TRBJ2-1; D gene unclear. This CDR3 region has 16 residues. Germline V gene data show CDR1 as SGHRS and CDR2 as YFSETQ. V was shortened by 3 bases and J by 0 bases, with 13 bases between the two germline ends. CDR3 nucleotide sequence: TGCGCCAGCAGCTCTTTCATATCCTCCTCCTACAATGAGCAGTTCTTC. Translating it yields CASSSFISSSYNEQFF.

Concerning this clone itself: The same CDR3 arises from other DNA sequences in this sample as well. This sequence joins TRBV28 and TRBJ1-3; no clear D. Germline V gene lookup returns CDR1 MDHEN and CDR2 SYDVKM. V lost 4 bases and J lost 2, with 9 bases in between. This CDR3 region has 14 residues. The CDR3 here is CASSSGQAGNTIYF. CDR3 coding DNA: TGTGCCAGCAGTTCAGGTCAAGCTGGAAACACCATATATTTT. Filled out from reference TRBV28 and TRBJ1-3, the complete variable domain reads DVKVTQSSRYLVKRTGEKVFLECVQDMDHENMFWYRQDPGLGLRLIYFSYDVKMKEKGDIPEGYSVSREKKERFSLILESASTNQTSMYLCASSSGQAGNTIYFGEGSWLTVV.

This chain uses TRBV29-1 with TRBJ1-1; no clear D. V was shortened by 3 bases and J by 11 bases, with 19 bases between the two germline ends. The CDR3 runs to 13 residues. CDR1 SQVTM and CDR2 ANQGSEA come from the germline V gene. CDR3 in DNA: TGCAGCGTTGAGGGAAACCGGGGTTCGGGTGCTTTCTTT. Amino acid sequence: CSVEGNRGSGAFF. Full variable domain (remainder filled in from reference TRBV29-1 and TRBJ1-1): SAVISQKPSRDICQRGTSLTIQCQVDSQVTMMFWYRQQPGQSLTLIATANQGSEATYESGFVIDKFPISRPNLTFSTLTVSNMSPEDSSIYLCSVEGNRGSGAFFGQGTRLTVV.

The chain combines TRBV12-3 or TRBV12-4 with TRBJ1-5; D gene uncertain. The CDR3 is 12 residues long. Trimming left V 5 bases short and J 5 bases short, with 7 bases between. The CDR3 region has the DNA TGTGCCAGCAGTCTCAGCGATCAGCCCCAGCATTTT. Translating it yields CASSLSDQPQHF.

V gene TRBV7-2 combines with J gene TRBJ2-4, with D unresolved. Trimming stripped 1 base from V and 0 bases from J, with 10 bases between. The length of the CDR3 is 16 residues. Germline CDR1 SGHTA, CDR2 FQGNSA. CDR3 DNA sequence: TGTGCCAGCAGCTTAGATGGCCCGTTAGCCAAAAACATTCAGTACTTC. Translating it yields CASSLDGPLAKNIQYF. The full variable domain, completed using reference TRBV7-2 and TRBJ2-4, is GAGVSQSPSNKVTEKGKDVELRCDPISGHTALYWYRQSLGQGLEFLIYFQGNSAPDKSGLPSDRFSAERTGGSVSTLTIQRTQQEDSAVYLCASSLDGPLAKNIQYFGAGTRLSVL.

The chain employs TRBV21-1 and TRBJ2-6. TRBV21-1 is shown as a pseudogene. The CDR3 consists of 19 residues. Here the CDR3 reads CASSTPAPGALTGANVLTF. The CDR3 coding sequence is TGTGCCAGCAGCACCCCCGCACCGGGGGCGCTGACTGGGGCCAACGTCCTGACTTTC.

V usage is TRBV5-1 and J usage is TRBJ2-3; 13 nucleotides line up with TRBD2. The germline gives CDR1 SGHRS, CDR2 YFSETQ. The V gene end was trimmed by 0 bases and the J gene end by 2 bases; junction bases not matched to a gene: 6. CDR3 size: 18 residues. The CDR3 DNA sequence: TGCGCCAGCAGCTTGGCCAGGACTAGCGGGGGTATCACAGATACGCAGTATTTT. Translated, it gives CASSLARTSGGITDTQYF.

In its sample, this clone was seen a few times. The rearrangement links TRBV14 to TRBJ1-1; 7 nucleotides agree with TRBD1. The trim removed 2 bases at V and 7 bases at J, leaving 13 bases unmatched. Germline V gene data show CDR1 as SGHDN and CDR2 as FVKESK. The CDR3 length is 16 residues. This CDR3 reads CASSQRGPGQPIEAFF. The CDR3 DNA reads TGTGCCAGCAGCCAACGGGGACCGGGACAGCCCATTGAAGCTTTCTTT.

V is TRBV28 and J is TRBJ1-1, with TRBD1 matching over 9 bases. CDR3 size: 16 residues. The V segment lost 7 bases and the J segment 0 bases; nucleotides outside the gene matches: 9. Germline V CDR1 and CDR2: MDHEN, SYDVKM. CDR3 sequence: CASTTGTGNMNTEAFF. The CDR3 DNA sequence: TGTGCCAGCACTACCGGGACAGGGAACATGAACACTGAAGCTTTCTTT.

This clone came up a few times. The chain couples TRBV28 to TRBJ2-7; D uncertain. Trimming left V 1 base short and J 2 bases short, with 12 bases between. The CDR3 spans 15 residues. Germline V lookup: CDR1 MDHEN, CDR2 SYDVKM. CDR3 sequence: CASSLSTSFAYEQYF. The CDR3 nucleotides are TGTGCCAGCAGTTTATCCACCTCCTTCGCCTACGAGCAGTACTTC.

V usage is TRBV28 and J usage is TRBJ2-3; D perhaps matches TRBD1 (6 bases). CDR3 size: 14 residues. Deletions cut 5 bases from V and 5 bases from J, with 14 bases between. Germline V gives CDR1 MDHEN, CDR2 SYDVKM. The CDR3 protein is CASSTGTSIDTQYF. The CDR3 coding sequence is TGTGCCAGCAGTACGGGGACATCGATAGATACGCAGTATTTT.

The CDR3 nucleotides read TGTGCCAGCAGCTCGGGACTAGCGGGGGGCGGGTGGAATGAGCAGTTCTTC. Its translation: CASSSGLAGGGWNEQFF. The rearrangement joins TRBV7-9 to TRBJ2-1; 15 bases match TRBD2. This CDR3 region has 17 residues. CDR1 is SEHNR and CDR2 is FQNEAQ in the germline V gene (reference sequence). J gave up 7 bases and V 4 bases, and 8 bases lay outside the gene matches.

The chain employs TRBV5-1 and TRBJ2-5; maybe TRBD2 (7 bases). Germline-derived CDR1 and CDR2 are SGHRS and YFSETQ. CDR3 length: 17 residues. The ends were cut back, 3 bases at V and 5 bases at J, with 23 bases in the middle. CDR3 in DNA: TGCGCCAGCAGCTCAACTTTTAGGGGGGGCCTTGGTGAGACCCAGTACTTC. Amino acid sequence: CASSSTFRGGLGETQYF.

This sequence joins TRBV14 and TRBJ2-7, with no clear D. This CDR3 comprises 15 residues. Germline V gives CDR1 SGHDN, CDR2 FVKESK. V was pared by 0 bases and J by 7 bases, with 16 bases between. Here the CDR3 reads CASSQDWAGLGEQYF. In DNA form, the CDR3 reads TGTGCCAGCAGCCAAGATTGGGCCGGCCTCGGGGAGCAGTACTTC. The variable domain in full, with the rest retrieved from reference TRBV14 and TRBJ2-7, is EAGVTQFPSHSVIEKGQTVTLRCDPISGHDNLYWYRRVMGKEIKFLLHFVKESKQDESGMPNNRFLAERTGGTYSTLKVQPAELEDSGVYFCASSQDWAGLGEQYFGPGTRLTVT.

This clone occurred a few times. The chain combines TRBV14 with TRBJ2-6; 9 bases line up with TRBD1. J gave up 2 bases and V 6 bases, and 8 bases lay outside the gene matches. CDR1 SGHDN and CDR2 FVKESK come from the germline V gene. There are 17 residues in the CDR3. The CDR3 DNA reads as TGTGCCAGCAGTCCTCTACGACAGGGGGCTGGGGCCAACGTCCTGACTTTC. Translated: CASSPLRQGAGANVLTF.

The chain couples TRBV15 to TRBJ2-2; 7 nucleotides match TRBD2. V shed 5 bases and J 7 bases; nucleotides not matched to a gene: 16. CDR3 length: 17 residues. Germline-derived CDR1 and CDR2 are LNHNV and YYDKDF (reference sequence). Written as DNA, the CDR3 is TGTGCCACCAGCCGGACTAGGGGTGCGGGAGAGGACGGGGAGCTGTTTTTT. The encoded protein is CATSRTRGAGEDGELFF.

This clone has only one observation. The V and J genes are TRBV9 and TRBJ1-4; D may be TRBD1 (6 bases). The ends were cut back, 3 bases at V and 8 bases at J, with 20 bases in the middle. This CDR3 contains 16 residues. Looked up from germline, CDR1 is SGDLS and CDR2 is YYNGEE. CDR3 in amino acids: CASSARRGLQGEKLFF. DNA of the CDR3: TGTGCCAGCAGCGCGCGCCGCGGGCTCCAGGGGGAAAAACTGTTTTTT.

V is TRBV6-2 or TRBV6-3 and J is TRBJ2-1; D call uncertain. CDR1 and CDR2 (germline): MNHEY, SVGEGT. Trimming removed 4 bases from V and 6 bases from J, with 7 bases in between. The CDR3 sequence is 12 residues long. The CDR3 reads CASSFLVNEQFF. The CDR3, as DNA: TGTGCCAGCAGTTTCCTTGTCAATGAGCAGTTCTTC.

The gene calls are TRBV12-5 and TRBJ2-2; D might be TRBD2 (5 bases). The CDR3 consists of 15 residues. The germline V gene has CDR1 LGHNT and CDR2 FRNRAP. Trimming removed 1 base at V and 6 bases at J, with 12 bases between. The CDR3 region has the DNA TGTGCTAGTGGTTTGGGCGGCGTCGGGGCCGGGGAGCTGTTTTTT. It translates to CASGLGGVGAGELFF.